A selection of T cell receptor beta chains follows, all from one sample in a study of T cells after yellow fever vaccination. Via MiXCR, TCRdb re-called the 5' RACE reads, giving one row per CDR3 protein. This sample has approximately 90,000 distinct CDR3 sequences, with around 5.8% found just once. The material sequenced was CD8+ T cells sorted from PBMCs, taken 10 days after the yellow fever booster vaccination. Receptors were obtained from a man between 18 and 35 years old who received the YFV17D yellow fever vaccine. CDR3s include the opening cysteine and the closing phenylalanine or tryptophan.

v_call	cdr3_aa
TRBV5-1	CASSLRTQPYGGELFF
TRBV15	CATSREMVSNSGNTIYF
TRBV25-1	CASMWAGAYNEQFF
TRBV6-5	CASSPGIVGEQYF
TRBV5-6	CASSLAPGAGDTQYF
TRBV12-3/TRBV12-4	CASSFNTGTLVGYTF
TRBV15	CATSRDRQVTQPQHF
TRBV4-3	CASSQGHSDYEQYF
TRBV4-2	CASSQGSQETQYF
TRBV4-1	CASSLRQGTNEKLFF
TRBV6-4	CASSDSIGAYNEQFF
TRBV4-2	CASSQEGRENTGELFF
TRBV19	CASSDQGGTYEQYF
TRBV4-3	CASSPQEGGTEAFF
TRBV5-1	CASSFGRGDYNEQFF
TRBV11-2	CASSLSPGGETQYF
TRBV13	CASSLATGGIYGYTF
TRBV5-4	CASSLLFGQYYGYTF
TRBV20-1	CSARADRESWTDTQYF
TRBV12-3/TRBV12-4	CASSWGQSYEQYF
TRBV4-2	CASSQEAGTVVADTQYF
TRBV27	CATTKGTGGTEAFF
TRBV7-8	CASSLFVGGPNTGELFF
TRBV6-2/TRBV6-3	CASNNGRRAGEKLFF
TRBV7-6	CASSGEPYNEQFF
TRBV7-8	CASSPRRGGYNEQFF
TRBV5-6	CASSLGSRIGTDTQYF
TRBV4-2	CASSQDADGGFNEQFF
TRBV4-3	CASSQDSLAWGYEQYF
TRBV4-2	CASSQDNGQFSGNTIYF
TRBV29-1	CSVPNWETQYF
TRBV7-6	CASSLAPGGTVDRGNTGANVLTF
TRBV30	CAWSDRHDEAFF
TRBV6-2/TRBV6-3	CASSYDTGELFF
TRBV9	CASSNNVDNIQYF
TRBV6-6	CASSNAGFYGYTF
TRBV30	CAWSVTGSYNEQFF
TRBV2	CASTRGSYSYNEQFF
TRBV7-9	CASSSPLGQGSTDTQYF
TRBV27	CASSLEGTPYEQYF
TRBV20-1	CSASPVVGAYEQYF
TRBV20-1	CSAAPYARGVTEAFF
TRBV11-2	CASSSTDRGQSPDYGYTF
TRBV28	CASRRDRRSGANVLTF
TRBV7-8	CASSLAGTPNTEAFF
TRBV5-1	CASSSYPGVNTGELFF
TRBV6-2/TRBV6-3	CASTYRDRVGETQYF
TRBV5-4	CASMIGAGQFF
TRBV7-7	CASSLGVLAGELFF
TRBV12-3/TRBV12-4	CASRRSPGRSSYNEQFF
TRBV6-2/TRBV6-3	CASSLAPTEYQPQHF
TRBV7-9	CASSLVSVYTQYF
TRBV4-1	CASSQYLQGDYQPQHF
TRBV6-2/TRBV6-3	CASSSRLAGGLEQFF
TRBV27	CASSYLDSLTDTQYF
TRBV21-1	CADTGGSNQPQHF
TRBV2	CASNGLDTQYF
TRBV7-2	CASSLSFPGGQENIQYF